These T cell receptor beta chains were read from a single sample in a study of T cells in Graves' hyperthyroidism and ophthalmopathy. A single record per CDR3 protein comes from TCRdb applying MiXCR to the multiplex PCR reads. The repertoire has approximately 590,000 distinct CDR3 sequences, about 15% of them found once; the top ten carry about 7%. The source material was blood. The receptor set was obtained from a woman in her thirties with Graves' hyperthyroidism. CDR3s include the opening cysteine and the closing phenylalanine or tryptophan. D genes are given only for firm matches. Not all rows give a size; the values are once, few, many and, for expanded clones, a class.

J,size,D,V,CDR3,DNA
TRBJ1-5,few,.,TRBV30,CAWSVKGSNQPQHF,TGTGCCTGGAGTGTAAAAGGGAGCAATCAGCCCCAGCATTTT
TRBJ2-1,.,.,TRBV4-1,CASRLGAGRYNEQFF,TGCGCCAGCAGACTAGGGGCAGGGCGGTACAATGAGCAGTTCTTC
TRBJ1-6,.,TRBD1,TRBV27,CASTRDRASNSPLHF,TGTGCCAGCACCAGGGACAGGGCTAGTAATTCACCCCTCCACTTT
TRBJ2-1,many,TRBD2,TRBV29-1,CSVERGLAADNEQFF,TGCAGCGTTGAAAGAGGACTAGCGGCCGACAATGAGCAGTTCTTC
TRBJ1-2,many,.,TRBV13,CASLNSERLRDYGYTF,TGTGCCAGCCTTAACAGCGAAAGACTAAGAGACTATGGCTACACCTTC
TRBJ2-3,many,.,TRBV20-1,CSAVESTDTQYF,TGCAGTGCAGTGGAAAGCACAGATACGCAGTATTTT
TRBJ2-3,many,.,TRBV20-1,CSADSSPSTDTQYF,TGCAGTGCTGACAGCAGTCCTAGCACAGATACGCAGTATTTT
TRBJ2-1,many,TRBD2,TRBV2,CASTSGTNNEQFF,TGTGCCAGCACCTCCGGGACTAACAATGAGCAGTTCTTC
TRBJ1-5,many,.,TRBV7-9,CASSLASGNGQPQHF,TGTGCCAGCAGCTTAGCCTCGGGAAACGGGCAGCCCCAGCATTTT
TRBJ2-7,.,TRBD1,TRBV6-1,CASSGRGQGLVHEQYF,TGTGCCAGCAGTGGAAGAGGACAGGGCTTAGTCCACGAGCAGTACTTC
TRBJ2-3,.,.,TRBV29-1,CSVGAAQDMQYF,TGCAGCGTTGGGGCAGCCCAGGATATGCAGTATTTT
TRBJ2-3,few,.,TRBV4-1,CASSQGLVLVGDTQYF,TGCGCCAGCAGCCAAGGGCTAGTGCTTGTTGGAGATACGCAGTATTTT
TRBJ2-5,many,TRBD1,TRBV5-1,CASSLGQGYQETQYF,TGCGCCAGCAGCCTGGGACAGGGTTATCAAGAGACCCAGTACTTC
TRBJ1-3,.,.,TRBV27,CASSLSGGVGNTIYF,TGTGCCAGCAGTTTATCCGGGGGAGTTGGAAACACCATATATTTT
TRBJ2-5,.,TRBD1,TRBV7-9,CASSLGDRGIGETQYF,TGTGCCAGCAGCTTAGGCGACAGGGGAATAGGAGAGACCCAGTACTTC
TRBJ2-3,few,TRBD2,TRBV11-1,CASSLRPGLLEDTQYF,TGTGCCAGCAGCTTACGTCCGGGACTACTTGAGGATACGCAGTATTTT
TRBJ2-2,.,TRBD2,TRBV13,CASSLELAGYTGELFF,TGTGCCAGCAGCTTAGAACTAGCGGGATACACCGGGGAGCTGTTTTTT
TRBJ1-5,.,.,TRBV19,CASSMSFRETQPQHF,TGTGCCAGTAGTATGAGTTTCAGGGAAACGCAGCCCCAGCATTTT
TRBJ2-1,many,.,TRBV5-1,CASSFSPRGANEQFF,TGCGCCAGCAGCTTTAGCCCGAGGGGAGCCAATGAGCAGTTCTTC
TRBJ2-7,few,.,TRBV7-8,CASSLLAFSYEQYF,TGTGCCAGCAGCTTACTAGCCTTCTCCTACGAGCAGTACTTC
TRBJ1-1,many,TRBD1,TRBV6-1,CASRPDRRNTEAFF,TGTGCCAGCAGGCCGGACAGGCGGAACACTGAAGCTTTCTTT
TRBJ2-3,many,TRBD1,TRBV30,CAMRDRGGVDTQYF,TGTGCCATGAGGGACAGGGGGGGAGTAGATACGCAGTATTTT
TRBJ2-1,many,.,TRBV20-1,CSAKFTVPVRYNEQFF,TGCAGTGCTAAGTTTACGGTGCCTGTTCGCTACAATGAGCAGTTCTTC
TRBJ2-1,many,.,TRBV20-1,CSARDGGLGYNEQFF,TGCAGTGCTAGAGATGGCGGTTTAGGGTACAATGAGCAGTTCTTC
TRBJ2-2,many,.,TRBV2,CASSAAGTEAKTGELFF,TGTGCCAGCAGTGCGGCTGGGACGGAAGCGAAGACCGGGGAGCTGTTTTTT
TRBJ2-1,many,TRBD2,TRBV30,CAWSPAGAYNEQFF,TGTGCCTGGAGTCCAGCGGGGGCCTACAATGAGCAGTTCTTC
TRBJ2-2,.,TRBD1,TRBV6-4,CASSLPSTGGNTGELFF,TGTGCCAGCAGTCTCCCATCGACAGGGGGCAACACCGGGGAGCTGTTTTTT
TRBJ2-7,many,.,TRBV11-2,CASSSNLLYEQYF,TGTGCCAGCAGCTCCAACTTACTCTACGAGCAGTACTTC
TRBJ2-3,.,TRBD1,TRBV7-9,CASSLATGNTDTQYF,TGTGCCAGCAGCTTAGCGACAGGGAACACAGATACGCAGTATTTT
TRBJ2-7,few,.,TRBV12-3/TRBV12-4,CASSRRSEGVYEQYF,TGTGCCAGCAGTAGGAGGAGTGAGGGGGTATACGAGCAGTACTTC
TRBJ1-1,many,.,TRBV3-1,CASSQGWDTEAFF,TGTGCCAGCAGCCAAGGTTGGGATACTGAAGCTTTCTTT
TRBJ2-1,few,.,TRBV20-1,CSARGPAVSSYNEQFF,TGCAGTGCTAGAGGGCCAGCGGTGAGCTCCTACAATGAGCAGTTCTTC
TRBJ2-6,.,TRBD2,TRBV25-1,CASSDSPQGGSSGANVLTF,TGTGCCAGCAGTGATAGTCCCCAGGGAGGGTCCTCTGGGGCCAACGTCCTGACTTTC
TRBJ2-7,.,TRBD1,TRBV27,CASGRQGSEQYF,TGTGCCAGCGGACGACAGGGGAGCGAGCAGTACTTC
TRBJ1-4,once,.,TRBV4-1,CASLDKTSTNEKLFF,TGCGCCAGCCTGGACAAAACTTCAACTAATGAAAAACTGTTTTTT
TRBJ1-1,many,.,TRBV3-1,CASSQYRVNTEAFF,TGTGCCAGCAGCCAATACAGGGTGAACACTGAAGCTTTCTTT
TRBJ2-7,few,TRBD1,TRBV15,CATSKGPGQSYEQYF,TGTGCCACCAGCAAAGGTCCGGGACAGTCCTACGAGCAGTACTTC
TRBJ2-7,many,TRBD1,TRBV28,CASRSPRGLRYEQYF,TGTGCCAGCAGGTCCCCGAGGGGGCTACGGTACGAGCAGTACTTC
TRBJ1-5,few,.,TRBV7-2,CASSILYSNQPQHF,TGTGCCAGCAGCATACTCTATAGCAATCAGCCCCAGCATTTT
TRBJ1-5,.,.,TRBV29-1,CSVVLLNSNQPQHF,TGCAGCGTTGTCTTGCTAAATAGCAATCAGCCCCAGCATTTT